This T cell receptor (beta chain) was found in a study of T cell repertoires in cytomegalovirus infection. About the study: The study used recently identified HLA-C-restricted and well-studied HLA-B-restricted CMV epitopes. Indications came from public TCR beta signatures; they pointed to CMV infection and to a matching HLA type. Broader study findings: Accumulated public TCR beta family frequency recognized individuals carrying CMV together with the relevant HLA. In two of eight donors, the top clonotype was HLA-C-restricted CMV-specific.

On this clonotype itself: Its antigen is undetermined.

Via MiXCR, TCRdb re-called the reads, giving one row per CDR3 protein. The sample yields tens of thousands of distinct CDR3 sequences, around 18% seen once. The V gene lost 9 bases and the J gene lost 4 bases, with 22 bases spanning the gap. Germline values: CDR1 SGHTA, CDR2 FQGNSA. The length of the CDR3 is 17 residues. The sequencing used CD8+ T cells from cultured PBMCs, collected from culture after CMV antigen stimulation. The source is a human donor in good health (CMV status not recorded). Some clones in this sample may be carry-over from other donors' samples. This chain links TRBV7-2 with TRBJ2-6, with a possible D match to TRBD1 (5 bases). CDR3 amino acids: CASPLWVGRTGANVLTF. CDR3 nucleotide sequence: TGTGCCAGTCCCCTCTGGGTGGGGCGTACGGGGGCCAACGTCCTGACTTTC.